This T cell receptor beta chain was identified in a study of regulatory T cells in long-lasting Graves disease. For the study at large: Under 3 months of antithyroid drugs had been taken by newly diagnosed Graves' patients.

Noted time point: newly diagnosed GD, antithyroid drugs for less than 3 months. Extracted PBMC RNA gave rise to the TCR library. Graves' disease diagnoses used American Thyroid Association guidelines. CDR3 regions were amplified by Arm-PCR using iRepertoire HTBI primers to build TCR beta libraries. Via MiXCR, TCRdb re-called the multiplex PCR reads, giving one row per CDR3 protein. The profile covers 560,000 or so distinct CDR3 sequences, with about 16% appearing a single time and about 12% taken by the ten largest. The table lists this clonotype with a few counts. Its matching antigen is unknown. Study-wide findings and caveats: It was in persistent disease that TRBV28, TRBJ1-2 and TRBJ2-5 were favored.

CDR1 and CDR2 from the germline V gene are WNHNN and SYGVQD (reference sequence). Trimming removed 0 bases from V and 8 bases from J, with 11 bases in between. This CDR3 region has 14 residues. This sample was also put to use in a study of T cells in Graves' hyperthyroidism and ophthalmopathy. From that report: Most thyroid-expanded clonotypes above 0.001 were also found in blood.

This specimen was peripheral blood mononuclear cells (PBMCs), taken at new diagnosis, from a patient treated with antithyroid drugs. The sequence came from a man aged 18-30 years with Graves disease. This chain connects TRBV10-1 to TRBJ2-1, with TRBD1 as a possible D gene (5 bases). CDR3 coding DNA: TGCGCCAGCAGTGAGTCTAAGGGGTGGCATGAGCAGTTCTTC. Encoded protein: CASSESKGWHEQFF.